This T cell receptor (beta chain) stems from a study of cytomegalovirus exposure and HLA in healthy donors. This CDR3 contains 14 residues. Trimming took 5 bases from V and 6 from J, leaving 14 bases between them. Germline V gene data show CDR1 as LNHDA and CDR2 as SQIVND (reference sequence). This clone was seen ten or more times. The target antigen is unknown. With 60 Vbeta and 13 Jbeta primers, the PCR was carried out. Sequencing was performed with immunoSEQ multiplex PCR; in TCRdb, only in-frame clones are kept and a portion is missing. The data contain 95,000 to 100,000 clones, under 80% of them seen just once; the ten biggest clones take up 1.5% to 2.5%. General study points: When the data were analyzed later, several of the most significant clusters appeared to be linked to common viral pathogens. Being productive about 87% or about 30% of the time was typical of most TCR beta V segments in an earlier analysis.

The sample comprised PBMCs. The clonotype originates from a man aged 35 to 55 in good health and CMV-seronegative. This chain joins TRBV19 and TRBJ1-5; maybe TRBD1 (5 bases). In DNA, the CDR3 is TGTGCCAGTAGTCGGAGGGGCGAAGGTCAGCCCCAGCATTTT. Encoded protein: CASSRRGEGQPQHF. Full variable domain (missing parts from reference TRBV19 and TRBJ1-5): DGGITQSPKYLFRKEGQNVTLSCEQNLNHDAMYWYRQDPGQGLRLIYYSQIVNDFQKGDIAEGYSVSREKKESFPLTVTSAQKNPTAFYLCASSRRGEGQPQHFGDGTRLSIL.